This T cell receptor beta chain appears in the sequencing data of a study of cytomegalovirus exposure and HLA in healthy donors. The germline V gene encodes CDR1 LNHDA and CDR2 SQIVND (reference sequence). The CDR3 has 13 residues. Between the trimmed V and J ends, which lost 3 bases and 9 bases, there was a span of 9 bases. The PCR was carried out with 60 Vbeta primers and 13 Jbeta primers. The data were produced by immunoSEQ multiplex PCR, yet TCRdb's version contains in-frame clones alone and is incomplete. The profile shows over 85,000 clones, more than 65% of them singletons. Overall study results and limits: As a later analysis showed, a missense DCLRE1C variant was linked to trimming of TCR beta V- and J-genes.

As concerns this clone: Its specificity is not known.

This sequence originates from a man aged 25 to 40 in good health and CMV-seropositive. The J gene is TRBJ1-6, the V gene TRBV19; D might be TRBD1 (5 bases). The specimen was PBMCs. The CDR3, as DNA: TGTGCCAGTAGTATGTCCAGGGCTTCACCCCTCCACTTT. Its protein product is CASSMSRASPLHF. The full variable domain, completed using reference TRBV19 and TRBJ1-6, is DGGITQSPKYLFRKEGQNVTLSCEQNLNHDAMYWYRQDPGQGLRLIYYSQIVNDFQKGDIAEGYSVSREKKESFPLTVTSAQKNPTAFYLCASSMSRASPLHFGNGTRLTVT.